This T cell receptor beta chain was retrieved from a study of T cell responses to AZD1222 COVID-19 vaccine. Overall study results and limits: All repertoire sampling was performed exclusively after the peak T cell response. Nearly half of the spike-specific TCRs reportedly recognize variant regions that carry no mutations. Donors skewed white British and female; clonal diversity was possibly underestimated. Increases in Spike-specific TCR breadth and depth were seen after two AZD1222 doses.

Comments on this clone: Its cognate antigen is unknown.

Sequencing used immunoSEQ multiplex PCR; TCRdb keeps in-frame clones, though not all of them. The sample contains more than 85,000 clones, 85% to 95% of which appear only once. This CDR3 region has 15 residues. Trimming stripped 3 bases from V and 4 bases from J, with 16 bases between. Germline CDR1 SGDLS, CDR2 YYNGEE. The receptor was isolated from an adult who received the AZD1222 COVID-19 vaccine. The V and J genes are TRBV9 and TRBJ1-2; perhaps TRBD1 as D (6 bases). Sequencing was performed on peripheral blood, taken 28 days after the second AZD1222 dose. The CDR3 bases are TGTGCCAGCAGCGCGGACAGTGGATGGCTCTATGGCTACACCTTC. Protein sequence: CASSADSGWLYGYTF.